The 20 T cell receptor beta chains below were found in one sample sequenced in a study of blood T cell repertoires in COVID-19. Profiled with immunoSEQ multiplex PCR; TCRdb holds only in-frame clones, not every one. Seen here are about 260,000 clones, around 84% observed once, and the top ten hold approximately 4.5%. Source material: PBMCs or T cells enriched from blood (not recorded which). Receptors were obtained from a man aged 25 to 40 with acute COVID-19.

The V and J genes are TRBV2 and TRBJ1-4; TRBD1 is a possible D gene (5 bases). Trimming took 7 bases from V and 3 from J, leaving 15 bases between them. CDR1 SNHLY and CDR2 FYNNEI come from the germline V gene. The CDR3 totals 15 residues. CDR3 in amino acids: CASTWTNWANEKLFF. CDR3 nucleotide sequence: TGTGCCAGCACCTGGACAAACTGGGCTAATGAAAAACTGTTTTTT.

The CDR3 sequence is CASPASLAGVNNEQFF. CDR3 nucleotide sequence: TGTGCCAGCCCCGCCTCTCTAGCGGGAGTTAACAATGAGCAGTTCTTC. The J gene is TRBJ2-1, the V gene TRBV7-9; 10 bases agree with TRBD2. This CDR3 region has 16 residues. Trimming took 8 bases from V and 5 from J; bases not matched to a gene: 12. In germline, CDR1 is SEHNR, CDR2 FQNEAQ (reference sequence).

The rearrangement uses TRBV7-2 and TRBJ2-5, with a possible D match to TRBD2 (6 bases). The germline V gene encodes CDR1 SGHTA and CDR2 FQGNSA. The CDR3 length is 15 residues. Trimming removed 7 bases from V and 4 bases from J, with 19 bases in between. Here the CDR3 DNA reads TGTGCCAGCACCTTTGATGGGGGGATCGGAGAGACCCAGTACTTC. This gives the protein CASTFDGGIGETQYF.

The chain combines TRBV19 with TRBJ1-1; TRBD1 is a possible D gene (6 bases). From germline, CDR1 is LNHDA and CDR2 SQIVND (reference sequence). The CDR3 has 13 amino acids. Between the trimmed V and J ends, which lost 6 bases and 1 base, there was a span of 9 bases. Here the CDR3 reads CASRLQGNTEAFF. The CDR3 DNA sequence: TGTGCCAGTAGACTACAGGGGAACACTGAAGCTTTCTTT.

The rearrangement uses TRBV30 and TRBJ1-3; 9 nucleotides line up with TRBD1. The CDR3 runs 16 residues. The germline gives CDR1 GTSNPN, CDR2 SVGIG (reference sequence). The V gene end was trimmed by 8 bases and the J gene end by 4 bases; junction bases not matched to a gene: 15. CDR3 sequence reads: CALLHEGQGRGNTIYF. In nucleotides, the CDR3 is TGTGCCCTCCTTCACGAGGGACAGGGACGGGGAAACACCATATATTTT. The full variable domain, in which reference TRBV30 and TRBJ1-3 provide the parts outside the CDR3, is SQTIHQWPATLVQPVGSPLSLECTVEGTSNPNLYWYRQAAGRGLQLLFYSVGIGQISSEVPQNLSASRPQDRQFILSSKKLLLSDSGFYLCALLHEGQGRGNTIYFGEGSWLTVV.

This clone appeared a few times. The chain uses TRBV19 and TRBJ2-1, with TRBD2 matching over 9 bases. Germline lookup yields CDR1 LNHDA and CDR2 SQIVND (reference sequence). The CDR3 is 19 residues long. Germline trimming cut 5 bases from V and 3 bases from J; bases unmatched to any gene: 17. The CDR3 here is CASSPKAGGPQSFYNEQFF. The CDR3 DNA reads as TGTGCCAGTAGTCCTAAAGCGGGGGGACCTCAATCTTTCTACAATGAGCAGTTCTTC.

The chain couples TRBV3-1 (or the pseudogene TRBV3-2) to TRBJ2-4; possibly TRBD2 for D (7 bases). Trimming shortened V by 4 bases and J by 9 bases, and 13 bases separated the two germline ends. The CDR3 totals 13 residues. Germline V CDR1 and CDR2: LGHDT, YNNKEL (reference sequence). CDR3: CASSPKGEGIQYF. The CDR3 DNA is TGTGCCAGCAGCCCCAAGGGGGAGGGCATTCAGTACTTC.

The CDR3 sequence is CASSSQGASGELFF. The DNA of the CDR3 is TGTGCCAGTAGTAGTCAGGGGGCCTCCGGGGAGCTGTTTTTT. This sequence joins TRBV19 and TRBJ2-2; 8 positions match TRBD1. The trim removed 4 bases at V and 6 bases at J, leaving 4 bases unmatched. CDR1 is LNHDA and CDR2 is SQIVND in the germline V gene (reference sequence). This CDR3 contains 14 residues.

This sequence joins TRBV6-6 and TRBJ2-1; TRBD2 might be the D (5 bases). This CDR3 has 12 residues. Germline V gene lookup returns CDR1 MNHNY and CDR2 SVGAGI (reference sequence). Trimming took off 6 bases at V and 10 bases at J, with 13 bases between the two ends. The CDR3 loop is CASSPARGEQFF. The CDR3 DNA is TGTGCCAGCAGCCCAGCGAGAGGGGAGCAGTTCTTC.

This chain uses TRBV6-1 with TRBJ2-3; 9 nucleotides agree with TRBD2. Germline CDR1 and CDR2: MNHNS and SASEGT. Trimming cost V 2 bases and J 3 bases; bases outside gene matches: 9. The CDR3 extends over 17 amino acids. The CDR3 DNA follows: TGTGCCAGCAGTGAACTTGCGGGGGGGCCCTGGACAGATACGCAGTATTTT. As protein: CASSELAGGPWTDTQYF.

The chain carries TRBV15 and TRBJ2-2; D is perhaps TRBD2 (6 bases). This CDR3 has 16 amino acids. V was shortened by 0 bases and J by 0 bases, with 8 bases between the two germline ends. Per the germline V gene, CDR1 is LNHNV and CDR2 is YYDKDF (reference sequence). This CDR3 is CATSREEGPNTGELFF. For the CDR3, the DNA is TGTGCCACCAGCAGAGAGGAGGGCCCGAACACCGGGGAGCTGTTTTTT.

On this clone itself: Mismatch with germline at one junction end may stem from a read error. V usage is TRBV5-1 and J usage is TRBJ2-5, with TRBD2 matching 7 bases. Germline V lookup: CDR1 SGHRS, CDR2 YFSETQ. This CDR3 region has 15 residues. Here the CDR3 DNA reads TGTGCCAGCAGCTTCTCGCTAGCGGAGGGGGAGACCCAGTACTTC. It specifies CASSFSLAEGETQYF.

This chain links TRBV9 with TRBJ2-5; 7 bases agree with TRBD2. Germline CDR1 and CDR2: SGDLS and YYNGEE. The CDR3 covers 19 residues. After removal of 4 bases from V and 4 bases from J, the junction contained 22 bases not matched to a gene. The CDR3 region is CASSNSLSRRGGVGETQYF. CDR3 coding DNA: TGTGCCAGCAGCAACAGCCTGTCCCGGCGGGGAGGGGTGGGAGAGACCCAGTACTTC.

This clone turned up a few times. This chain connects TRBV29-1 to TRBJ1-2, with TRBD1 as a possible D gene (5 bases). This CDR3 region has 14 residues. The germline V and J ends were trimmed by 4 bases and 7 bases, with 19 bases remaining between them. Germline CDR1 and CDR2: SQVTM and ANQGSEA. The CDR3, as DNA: TGCAGCGTTGTTCGGCAGGGTGTCTCGGGTGGCTACACCTTC. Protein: CSVVRQGVSGGYTF.

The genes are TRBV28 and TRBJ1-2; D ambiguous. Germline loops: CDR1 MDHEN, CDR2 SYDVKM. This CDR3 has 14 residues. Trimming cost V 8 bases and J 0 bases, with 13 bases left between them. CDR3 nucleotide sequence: TGTGCCAGCGTAAGCGGGCTAGCTAACTATGGCTACACCTTC. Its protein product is CASVSGLANYGYTF.

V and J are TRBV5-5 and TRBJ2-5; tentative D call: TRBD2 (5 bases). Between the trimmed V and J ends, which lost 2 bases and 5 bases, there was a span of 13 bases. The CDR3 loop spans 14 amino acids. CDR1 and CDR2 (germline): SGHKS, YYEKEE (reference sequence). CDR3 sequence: CASSFDSRGETQYF. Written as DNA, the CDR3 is TGTGCCAGCAGCTTCGATTCCAGAGGGGAGACCCAGTACTTC.

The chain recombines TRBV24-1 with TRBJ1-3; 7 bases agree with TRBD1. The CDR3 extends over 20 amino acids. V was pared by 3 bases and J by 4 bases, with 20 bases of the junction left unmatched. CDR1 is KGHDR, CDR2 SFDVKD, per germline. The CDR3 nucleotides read TGTGCCACCAGTGATGATAATCCCATGACCGGGACAGAGGCAGGAAACACCATATATTTT. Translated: CATSDDNPMTGTEAGNTIYF.

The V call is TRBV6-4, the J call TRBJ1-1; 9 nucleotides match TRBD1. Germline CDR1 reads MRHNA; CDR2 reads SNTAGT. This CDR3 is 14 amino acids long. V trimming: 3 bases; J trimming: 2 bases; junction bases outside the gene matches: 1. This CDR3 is CASSEGQGNTEAFF. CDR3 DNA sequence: TGTGCCAGCAGTGAGGGACAGGGAAACACTGAAGCTTTCTTT.

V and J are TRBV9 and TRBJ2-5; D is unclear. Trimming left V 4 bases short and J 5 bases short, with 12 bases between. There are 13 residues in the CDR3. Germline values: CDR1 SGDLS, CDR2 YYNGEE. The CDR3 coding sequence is TGTGCCAGCAGCTCCCTCCCCGGGGAGACCCAGTACTTC. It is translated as CASSSLPGETQYF.

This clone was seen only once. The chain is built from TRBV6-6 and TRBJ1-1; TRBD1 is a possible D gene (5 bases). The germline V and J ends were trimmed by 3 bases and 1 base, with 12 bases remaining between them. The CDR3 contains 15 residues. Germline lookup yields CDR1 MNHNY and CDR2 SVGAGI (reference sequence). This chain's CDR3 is CASSYNGATNTEAFF. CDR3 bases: TGTGCCAGCAGTTATAATGGGGCAACGAACACTGAAGCTTTCTTT.